This passage covers 26 T cell receptor beta chains from one sample sequenced in a study of control samples from healthy donors and cancer patients. Here immunoSEQ multiplex PCR was the method, and the copy in TCRdb shows in-frame clones only, minus some. This sample has roughly 100,000 clones, with 90% to 95% found just once. Sequenced sample: blood. The receptors originated from a woman aged 25 to 39 in good health.

This clone appeared a single time. The genes are TRBV21-1 and TRBJ1-3; the D call TRBD1 from the table was never checked on the DNA. TRBV21-1 is deemed a pseudogene. The length of the CDR3 is 18 residues. As DNA, the CDR3 is TGTGCCAGCAGCAAAGGGACGGTGCTAGGGGTCTCTGGAAACACCATATATTTT. Protein sequence: CASSKGTVLGVSGNTIYF.

The chain carries TRBV3-1 (or the pseudogene TRBV3-2) and TRBJ1-3; D not resolved. This CDR3 has 13 amino acids. Looked up from germline, CDR1 is LGHDT and CDR2 is YNNKEL (reference sequence). Trimming left V 0 bases short and J 4 bases short, with 4 bases between. The CDR3: CASSQDRGNTIYF. CDR3 nucleotides: TGTGCCAGCAGCCAAGATCGCGGAAACACCATATATTTT.

The chain combines TRBV10-3 with TRBJ2-2; 9 bases match TRBD2. J lost 3 bases, V lost 6 bases, and 5 bases had no gene match. Germline V lookup: CDR1 ENHRY, CDR2 SYGVKD. The CDR3 totals 15 residues. CDR3 sequence: CAISVAGAYTGELFF. CDR3 nucleotide sequence: TGTGCCATCAGCGTAGCGGGGGCGTACACCGGGGAGCTGTTTTTT.

This clone appeared once. CDR3 nucleotides: TGTGCCAGCAGGGGGGACGGGGGCAGTGAGCAGTTCTTC. It specifies CASRGDGGSEQFF. The chain couples TRBV2 to TRBJ2-1; perhaps D is TRBD1 or TRBD2 (6 bases each). Germline CDR1 is SNHLY and CDR2 is FYNNEI. Trimming removed 6 bases from V and 9 bases from J, with 15 bases in between. The CDR3 is 13 residues long.

The V gene is TRBV11-3, the J gene TRBJ2-3; TRBD2 matches 8 bases. Trimming at V came to 4 bases and at J to 8 bases, leaving 11 bases not matched to a gene. Germline V gene sequence: CDR1 SGHNT, CDR2 YENEEA. The CDR3 extends over 15 amino acids. The CDR3 DNA reads as TGTGCCAGCAGCTCCGGAACGGGGGGGCGGGGTACGCAGTATTTT. Encoded protein: CASSSGTGGRGTQYF.

This clone was detected once. The chain combines TRBV10-1 with TRBJ1-1, with D possibly TRBD1 on 5 matching bases. This CDR3 region has 15 residues. Per the germline V gene, CDR1 is WNHNN and CDR2 is SYGVQD (reference sequence). Trimming took off 4 bases at V and 1 base at J, with 13 bases between the two ends. In DNA, the CDR3 is TGCGCCAGCAGTGTCCGGCAGGGCTCGAACACTGAAGCTTTCTTT. It translates to CASSVRQGSNTEAFF.

The rearrangement joins TRBV10-3 to TRBJ1-5; D is ambiguous. The germline V gene has CDR1 ENHRY and CDR2 SYGVKD. Trimming shortened V by 4 bases and J by 4 bases, and 8 bases separated the two germline ends. There are 13 residues in the CDR3. The CDR3 DNA reads as TGTGCCATCAGTGTTTCCATTAATCAGCCCCAGCATTTT. Its protein product is CAISVSINQPQHF.

V gene TRBV9 combines with J gene TRBJ1-2; 7 bases agree with TRBD1. Unmatched junction bases numbered 11, after V lost 4 bases and J lost 8 bases. Germline-derived CDR1 and CDR2 are SGDLS and YYNGEE. CDR3 size: 14 residues. The CDR3 DNA follows: TGTGCCAGCAGCACAGGGGACGCCTTCGGCGGCTACACCTTC. It specifies CASSTGDAFGGYTF.

The DNA for the CDR3 is TGTGCCAGCAGTAGGACAGGGTTGGGGACCTACGAGCAGTACTTC. Translation: CASSRTGLGTYEQYF. This chain links TRBV5-8 with TRBJ2-7, with 8 bases that match TRBD1. Germline V CDR1 and CDR2: SGHTS, YDEGEE. V lost 5 bases, J lost 2 bases, and 9 bases stayed unmatched. The CDR3 runs to 15 residues.

The CDR3 DNA reads as TGTGCCAGCAGCCACGACCCAGCGGGAGGAACCTACAATGAGCAGTTCTTC. Translation: CASSHDPAGGTYNEQFF. The chain uses TRBV4-2 and TRBJ2-1, with 9 nucleotides matching TRBD2. The germline V gene has CDR1 LGHNA and CDR2 YNFKEQ. J lost 2 bases, V lost 3 bases, and 8 bases had no gene match. This CDR3 contains 17 residues.

V is TRBV9 and J is TRBJ1-1; D is unclear. Germline CDR1 SGDLS, CDR2 YYNGEE. The CDR3 runs to 13 residues. Trimming cost V 2 bases and J 1 base, with 6 bases left between them. The CDR3 DNA reads as TGTGCCAGCAGCGTCAGAGAGAACACTGAAGCTTTCTTT. This sequence encodes CASSVRENTEAFF.

This clone was seen just once. The chain carries TRBV9 and TRBJ1-3; 11 nucleotides align to TRBD1. J lost 8 bases, V lost 4 bases, and 5 bases had no gene match. The CDR3 has 14 amino acids. Germline lookup yields CDR1 SGDLS and CDR2 YYNGEE. This chain's CDR3 is CASSRTGGGDTIYF. CDR3 nucleotides: TGTGCCAGCAGCCGGACAGGGGGCGGAGACACCATATATTTT.

The V and J genes are TRBV19 and TRBJ2-7, with TRBD2 identical over 8 bases. CDR3 length: 12 residues. After removal of 10 bases from V and 4 bases from J, the junction contained 6 bases not matched to a gene. In germline, CDR1 is LNHDA, CDR2 SQIVND (reference sequence). CDR3 in amino acids: CATRGGIYEQYF. The CDR3 DNA sequence: TGTGCCACCCGGGGGGGAATTTACGAGCAGTACTTC.

The chain employs TRBV30 and TRBJ2-1, with 7 bases aligning to TRBD1. Germline CDR1 and CDR2: GTSNPN and SVGIG (reference sequence). V shed 1 base, J shed 13 bases, and the junction held 25 bases outside the gene matches. The CDR3 has 18 residues. CDR3 region: CAWSGTGDSPQERGLQFF. In nucleotides, the CDR3 is TGTGCCTGGAGTGGAACCGGGGACAGCCCCCAAGAAAGGGGCTTACAGTTCTTC.

This clone was seen only a few times. The J gene is TRBJ1-1, the V gene TRBV15; D gene unclear. Looked up from germline, CDR1 is LNHNV and CDR2 is YYDKDF (reference sequence). This CDR3 region has 13 residues. V lost 4 bases and J lost 1, with 7 bases in between. CDR3 sequence (DNA): TGTGCCACCAGCATCCAGGAGAACACTGAAGCTTTCTTT. Translating it yields CATSIQENTEAFF.

The J gene is TRBJ2-3, the V gene TRBV19, with TRBD2 identical over 7 bases. Losses at the gene ends were 3 bases for V and 5 bases for J; bases not matched to a gene: 11. The CDR3 has 16 amino acids. Germline CDR1 is LNHDA and CDR2 is SQIVND (reference sequence). The CDR3: CASSIPRGSSRDTQYF. The CDR3 DNA is TGTGCCAGTAGTATCCCGCGCGGGAGTAGTAGAGATACGCAGTATTTT.

This sequence joins TRBV2 and TRBJ1-6; D is possibly TRBD1 (5 bases). The ends were cut back, 4 bases at V and 8 bases at J, with 15 bases in the middle. CDR1 and CDR2 (germline): SNHLY, FYNNEI. The CDR3 has 15 amino acids. CDR3 protein: CASSGGDRLHSPLHF. CDR3 in DNA: TGTGCCAGCAGTGGAGGGGACCGACTGCATTCACCCCTCCACTTT.

CDR3 nucleotides: TGCAGCACCACCCGGCAGGGGACTGAAGCTTTCTTT. Translated, it gives CSTTRQGTEAFF. This sequence joins TRBV29-1 and TRBJ1-1; possibly TRBD1 for D (6 bases). The length of the CDR3 is 12 residues. Deletions cut 8 bases from V and 5 bases from J, with 15 bases between. CDR1 is SQVTM, CDR2 ANQGSEA, per germline.

The chain recombines TRBV7-2 with TRBJ1-2, with D possibly TRBD1 on 6 matching bases. The germline V and J ends were trimmed by 1 base and 4 bases, with 13 bases remaining between them. CDR3 length equals 15 residues. Germline V gives CDR1 SGHTA, CDR2 FQGNSA. The CDR3 nucleotides read TGTGCCAGCAGCTTAGGGATGGACAGACTCTATGGCTACACCTTC. Its protein product is CASSLGMDRLYGYTF.

V is TRBV4-2 and J is TRBJ1-6, with D unclear. Between the trimmed V and J ends, which lost 0 bases and 7 bases, there was a span of 16 bases. The germline CDR1 and CDR2 sequences are LGHNA and YNFKEQ. This CDR3 comprises 17 residues. The CDR3 DNA follows: TGTGCCAGCAGCCAAGATCGGGGAGGGAAGGCCAATTCACCCCTCCACTTT. This gives the protein CASSQDRGGKANSPLHF.

This clone appeared once. The rearrangement links TRBV3-1 (or the pseudogene TRBV3-2) to TRBJ1-6; D is unclear. This CDR3 has 16 amino acids. Germline V gene sequence: CDR1 LGHDT, CDR2 YNNKEL (reference sequence). The V end lost 0 bases, the J end lost 5 bases, and 11 bases lay between the germline ends. The CDR3 DNA is TGTGCCAGCAGCCAAGATTACAGAGCGGATAATTCACCCCTCCACTTT. Translation gives CASSQDYRADNSPLHF.

The chain has TRBV11-1 and TRBJ1-1, with D perhaps TRBD1 (6 bases). V lost 5 bases to trimming and J lost 6 bases, with 19 bases between them. CDR3 length equals 15 residues. The V gene's germline CDR1 is SGHAT and CDR2 FQDESV (reference sequence). The CDR3 DNA sequence: TGTGCCAGCAGCCATACAGGGTATCGAGGCCCTGAAGCTTTCTTT. Protein sequence: CASSHTGYRGPEAFF.

The chain has TRBV28 and TRBJ2-3, with 9 bases that match TRBD2. V dropped 10 bases and J dropped 4; count of bases not matched to a gene: 6. The germline CDR1 and CDR2 sequences are MDHEN and SYDVKM. This CDR3 has 13 amino acids. DNA of the CDR3: TGTGCCACCAAAGCGGGAGGCGCAGATACGCAGTATTTT. Amino acid sequence: CATKAGGADTQYF.

To note about this clone: Germline and junction disagree at one end, which may indicate a read error. This rearrangement joins TRBV4-1 to TRBJ1-4; 8 bases line up with TRBD1. The CDR3 consists of 16 residues. Germline-derived CDR1 and CDR2 are MGHRA and YSYEKL. The CDR3 nucleotides read TGCGCCAGCAGACAAGTGGCAGGGACAGGCTCAGTGAAACTGTTTTTT. Translated, it gives CASRQVAGTGSVKLFF.

The chain combines TRBV5-1 with TRBJ2-5; D is unresolved. V was trimmed by 1 base and J by 2 bases, leaving 9 bases between them. Germline values: CDR1 SGHRS, CDR2 YFSETQ. The CDR3 length is 14 residues. CDR3 bases: TGCGCCAGCAGCTTGCAGGCAAAACAAGAGACCCAGTACTTC. Residues: CASSLQAKQETQYF.

V and J are TRBV24-1 and TRBJ2-1; 10 nucleotides line up with TRBD2. Germline CDR1 reads KGHDR; CDR2 reads SFDVKD. The CDR3 consists of 13 residues. V gave up 12 bases and J gave up 8 bases; unmatched junction bases: 9. The CDR3, as DNA: TGTGCCGTAGGGACTAGCGTTACCCATGAGCAGTTCTTC. It is translated as CAVGTSVTHEQFF.